Below, 27 T cell receptor beta chains from the same sample are listed, as sequenced in a study of shared T cell receptors in the human thymus. The data were produced by immunoSEQ multiplex PCR, yet TCRdb's version contains in-frame clones alone and is incomplete. The sample includes more than 550,000 clones, roughly 85% of them seen just once. This sample was shared with a second study, whose subject was human thymus T cells.

Sequenced sample: thymocytes. Receptor source: a girl under three years old with a congenital heart defect.

The chain uses TRBV5-8 and TRBJ2-2; TRBD2 matches at 11 bases. After removal of 3 bases from V and 5 bases from J, the junction contained 15 bases not matched to a gene. The CDR3 sequence is 19 residues long. From germline, CDR1 is SGHTS and CDR2 YDEGEE. Written as DNA, the CDR3 is TGTGCCAGCAGCTCGGTGGGTCCCGGGACTAGCGGAGGAACCGGGGAGCTGTTTTTT. As protein: CASSSVGPGTSGGTGELFF.

This chain links TRBV11-2 with TRBJ1-2; TRBD1 might be the D (6 bases). Germline CDR1 and CDR2: SGHAT and FQNNGV. V was pared by 5 bases and J by 4 bases, with 11 bases between. The CDR3 extends over 13 amino acids. The CDR3, as DNA: TGTGCCAGCAGCCGCCTGGGGGCCTATGGCTACACCTTC. Its translation: CASSRLGAYGYTF.

The chain recombines TRBV7-9 with TRBJ2-1, with 8 nucleotides matching TRBD1. The V segment lost 5 bases and the J segment 7 bases; nucleotides outside the gene matches: 13. Germline-derived CDR1 and CDR2 are SEHNR and FQNEAQ (reference sequence). This CDR3 comprises 16 residues. In DNA, the CDR3 is TGTGCCAGCAGCCAAACCCTTGGACAGGGAGGAAATGAGCAGTTCTTC. Translated, it gives CASSQTLGQGGNEQFF.

The chain employs TRBV2 and TRBJ2-7; D possibly corresponds to TRBD1 (6 bases). Germline CDR1 is SNHLY and CDR2 is FYNNEI. With 5 bases removed from V and 4 bases from J, the gap between germline ends came to 12 bases. There are 13 residues in the CDR3. The CDR3 nucleotides are TGTGCCAGCAGTCTGGGACACCTATACGAGCAGTACTTC. It yields the protein CASSLGHLYEQYF.

V is TRBV5-8 and J is TRBJ2-7; no clear D gene. The CDR3 spans 13 residues. Deletions cut 1 base from V and 3 bases from J, with 8 bases between. Germline CDR1 and CDR2: SGHTS and YDEGEE. The CDR3 region has the DNA TGTGCCAGCAGCTTGAGTGGCAACTACGAGCAGTACTTC. The encoded protein is CASSLSGNYEQYF.

This clone appeared once. V is TRBV2 and J is TRBJ2-7, with 9 positions matching TRBD2. The CDR3 spans 15 residues. V shed 8 bases and J 0 bases; nucleotides not matched to a gene: 8. From germline, CDR1 is SNHLY and CDR2 FYNNEI. The CDR3 DNA sequence: TGTGCCAGCCACGAGCGGGGGGCATCCTCCTACGAGCAGTACTTC. It specifies CASHERGASSYEQYF. The whole variable domain, remainder taken from reference TRBV2 and TRBJ2-7, is EPEVTQTPSHQVTQMGQEVILRCVPISNHLYFYWYRQILGQKVEFLVSFYNNEISEKSEIFDDQFSVERPDGSNFTLKIRSTKLEDSAMYFCASHERGASSYEQYFGPGTRLTVT.

This clone has a single count. The rearrangement uses TRBV5-5 and TRBJ1-3, with a possible D match to TRBD1 (5 bases). V lost 4 bases and J 0 bases, leaving 23 bases between the germline ends. CDR1 is SGHKS and CDR2 is YYEKEE in the germline V gene (reference sequence). This CDR3 spans 19 amino acids. In DNA, the CDR3 is TGTGCCAGCAGCCCGAAACGGTTTCGGGGGATTACCTCTGGAAACACCATATATTTT. Translated, it gives CASSPKRFRGITSGNTIYF.

This clone was detected only once. The rearrangement uses TRBV11-3 and TRBJ2-7; 9 positions agree with TRBD1. Germline CDR1 reads SGHNT; CDR2 reads YENEEA. V was clipped by 5 bases and J by 0 bases; unmatched bases: 11. The length of the CDR3 is 17 residues. The CDR3 is CASSTGGPTGSSYEQYF. CDR3 nucleotide sequence: TGTGCCAGCAGCACAGGGGGCCCTACAGGGAGCTCCTACGAGCAGTACTTC.

V is TRBV18 and J is TRBJ2-3; 7 bases line up with TRBD1. Germline lookup yields CDR1 KGHSH and CDR2 LQKENI. CDR3 length: 17 residues. J was trimmed by 2 bases and V by 3 bases; bases with no gene match: 11. The chain's CDR3 is CASSPPAGQAVTDTQYF. In DNA, the CDR3 is TGTGCCAGCTCACCCCCCGCAGGACAGGCCGTCACAGATACGCAGTATTTT.

V and J are TRBV28 and TRBJ1-4, with D possibly TRBD1 on 6 matching bases. The ends were cut back, 3 bases at V and 3 bases at J, with 11 bases in the middle. CDR3 length equals 15 residues. Germline loops: CDR1 MDHEN, CDR2 SYDVKM. This chain's CDR3 is CASSFGGASNEKLFF. The CDR3, as DNA: TGTGCCAGCAGTTTTGGGGGGGCTTCTAATGAAAAACTGTTTTTT.

In DNA form, the CDR3 reads TGTGCCAGCAGCCAAGTCCCCCCCTGGAGAGACACTGAAGCTTTCTTT. Translating it yields CASSQVPPWRDTEAFF. The chain couples TRBV4-2 to TRBJ1-1; no firm D call. The CDR3 runs 16 residues. V shed 1 base and J shed 3 bases, with 15 bases lying between them. Germline V gene lookup returns CDR1 LGHNA and CDR2 YNFKEQ.

Here the CDR3 DNA reads TGCGCCAGCAGCCAAGCGAGTACCGATACGCAGTATTTT. Protein: CASSQASTDTQYF. This chain uses TRBV4-1 with TRBJ2-3; D remains ambiguous. The CDR3 spans 13 residues. Germline CDR1 is MGHRA and CDR2 is YSYEKL. Trimming stripped 1 base from V and 6 bases from J, with 8 bases between.

The chain employs TRBV7-2 and TRBJ1-3, with 8 bases lining up with TRBD1. The CDR3 sequence is 17 residues long. Germline lookup yields CDR1 SGHTA and CDR2 FQGNSA. J gave up 2 bases and V 3 bases, and 9 bases lay outside the gene matches. The CDR3 loop is CASSLGGQGAAGNTIYF. The CDR3 region has the DNA TGTGCCAGCAGCTTGGGAGGACAGGGAGCGGCTGGAAACACCATATATTTT.

This clone came up a few times. The chain is built from TRBV6-5 and TRBJ2-5; maybe TRBD1 (5 bases). CDR3 size: 15 residues. CDR1 is MNHEY and CDR2 is SVGAGI in the germline V gene. V lost 2 bases and J lost 2, with 12 bases in between. The CDR3 here is CASSYNHDSQETQYF. Here the CDR3 DNA reads TGTGCCAGCAGTTACAACCATGACAGTCAAGAGACCCAGTACTTC.

On this clone: The sample carries other DNA sequences with the same CDR3. V usage is TRBV6-5 and J usage is TRBJ1-5; 7 bases are a match to TRBD1. The CDR3 is 12 amino acids. CDR1 MNHEY and CDR2 SVGAGI come from the germline V gene. Trimming took 8 bases from V and 4 from J; bases not matched to a gene: 2. In DNA, the CDR3 is TGTGCCAGCTCAGGGGGTAATCAGCCCCAGCATTTT. It is translated as CASSGGNQPQHF.

This sequence joins TRBV7-2 and TRBJ1-3, with D possibly being TRBD1 (6 bases). Germline V gene sequence: CDR1 SGHTA, CDR2 FQGNSA. The CDR3 has 21 residues. The ends were cut back, 0 bases at V and 2 bases at J, with 26 bases in the middle. The DNA of the CDR3 is TGTGCCAGCAGCTTAGCCCCCTCTACGCCCCCTTACAGGGTTGCTGGAAACACCATATATTTT. This encodes CASSLAPSTPPYRVAGNTIYF.

The chain has TRBV2 and TRBJ1-2; D gene unclear. V was trimmed by 3 bases and J by 6 bases, leaving 8 bases between them. Germline V gene sequence: CDR1 SNHLY, CDR2 FYNNEI. The CDR3 covers 12 residues. CDR3 sequence reads: CASSERLNGYTF. The CDR3 DNA follows: TGTGCCAGCAGTGAGAGACTTAATGGCTACACCTTC.

The chain couples TRBV15 to TRBJ1-4; the D is unclear. The germline V gene encodes CDR1 LNHNV and CDR2 YYDKDF (reference sequence). This CDR3 spans 16 amino acids. Trimming left V 0 bases short and J 4 bases short, with 12 bases between. CDR3 bases: TGTGCCACCAGCAGAGATCTGTGGCGGTGTAATGAAAAACTGTTTTTT. This translates into CATSRDLWRCNEKLFF.

This chain uses TRBV5-1 with TRBJ1-1; the D is unclear. The CDR3 consists of 16 residues. V dropped 4 bases and J dropped 6 bases, with 22 bases sitting between them. CDR1 SGHRS and CDR2 YFSETQ come from the germline V gene. CDR3 in amino acids: CASSLLYKWEKAEAFF. CDR3 bases: TGCGCCAGCAGCCTCCTATACAAATGGGAGAAGGCTGAAGCTTTCTTT.

The chain uses TRBV11-1 and TRBJ2-2; weak D call: TRBD1 (5 bases). V was clipped by 4 bases and J by 3 bases, with 15 bases between them. The CDR3 spans 16 residues. CDR1 is SGHAT, CDR2 FQDESV, per germline (reference sequence). The chain's CDR3 is CASSYPTVLDTGELFF. The CDR3 DNA reads as TGTGCCAGCAGCTATCCGACAGTCTTAGACACCGGGGAGCTGTTTTTT.

Worth noting for this clone: Other nucleotide sequences from this sample produce the same CDR3. In nucleotides, the CDR3 is TGTGCCAGCAGTGAAGCGCTTCGGAAGGAGGACAGACCCAATCAGCCCCAGCATTTT. This codes for CASSEALRKEDRPNQPQHF. The rearrangement joins TRBV6-1 to TRBJ1-5, with a tentative D call TRBD1 (6 bases). The CDR3 has 19 amino acids. V lost 0 bases to trimming and J lost 3 bases, with 21 bases between them. Germline lookup yields CDR1 MNHNS and CDR2 SASEGT.

V usage is TRBV9 and J usage is TRBJ1-1; 7 bases line up with TRBD1. The CDR3 runs 18 residues. CDR1 and CDR2 from the germline V gene are SGDLS and YYNGEE. J was trimmed by 4 bases and V by 4 bases; bases with no gene match: 19. The CDR3 nucleotides read TGTGCCAGCAGCCCCCAGGGGGGTTCCGGCGGTTTTTTCACTGAAGCTTTCTTT. This sequence encodes CASSPQGGSGGFFTEAFF. The full variable domain, in which reference TRBV9 and TRBJ1-1 provide the parts outside the CDR3, is DSGVTQTPKHLITATGQRVTLRCSPRSGDLSVYWYQQSLDQGLQFLIQYYNGEERAKGNILERFSAQQFPDLHSELNLSSLELGDSALYFCASSPQGGSGGFFTEAFFGQGTRLTVV.

A remark on this clone: At one of its ends the junction is not consistent with the germline gene, which may arise from a read error. The V call is TRBV7-7, the J call TRBJ2-2; unclear D gene. Germline CDR1 SSHAT, CDR2 FNYEAQ (reference sequence). The CDR3 runs 12 residues. As DNA, the CDR3 is TGTGCTAGCAGCTTCGGGTCCGGGGAGCTGTTTTTT. Protein: CASSFGSGELFF.

The gene calls are TRBV28 and TRBJ1-4, with D maybe TRBD1 (5 bases). CDR1 and CDR2 from the germline V gene are MDHEN and SYDVKM. The CDR3 consists of 14 residues. V was cut by 6 bases and J by 7 bases, with 15 bases left in between. CDR3 DNA sequence: TGTGCCAGCAGGGACATCCATAAACCTGAAAAACTGTTTTTT. Amino acids: CASRDIHKPEKLFF.

This rearrangement joins TRBV27 to TRBJ1-1, with TRBD1 matching 7 bases. The CDR3 spans 15 residues. CDR1 and CDR2 from the germline V gene are MNHEY and SMNVEV (reference sequence). V was pared by 6 bases and J by 2 bases, with 9 bases of the junction left unmatched. For the CDR3, the DNA is TGTGCCAGCAGCCCAACAGGGGCTGAAAACACTGAAGCTTTCTTT. Amino acids: CASSPTGAENTEAFF.

This chain connects TRBV7-3 to TRBJ1-1; possibly TRBD1 for D (5 bases). Between the trimmed V and J ends, which lost 5 bases and 1 base, there was a span of 14 bases. The CDR3 spans 15 residues. Germline CDR1 and CDR2: SGHTA and FQGTGA. The CDR3 coding sequence is TGTGCCAGCAGCATTACCCCAGACAGGAACACTGAAGCTTTCTTT. Translating it yields CASSITPDRNTEAFF.

The chain couples TRBV25-1 to TRBJ1-2; D may be TRBD1 (6 bases). There are 14 residues in the CDR3. In germline, CDR1 is MGHDK, CDR2 SYGVNS. V shed 8 bases and J shed 0 bases, with 13 bases lying between them. CDR3 sequence reads: CASRTQGSNYGYTF. CDR3 DNA sequence: TGTGCCAGCCGTACACAGGGTTCTAACTATGGCTACACCTTC.